This T cell receptor beta chain was sequenced during a study of T cell changes during pregnancy in multiple sclerosis. V lost 6 bases to trimming and J lost 4 bases; unmatched junction nucleotides: 6. CDR1 and CDR2 (germline): KGHSH, LQKENI. This CDR3 region has 13 residues. This clone was detected only once. The table came from immunoSEQ multiplex PCR; TCRdb's copy has only in-frame clones and leaves some out. The table includes over 45,000 clones, 80% to 95% detected once. The chain couples TRBV18 to TRBJ2-7; 7 bases line up with TRBD1. The source material was peripheral blood, sampled in the third trimester of pregnancy. The clonotype originates from a female donor in good health, enrolled as a control in a pregnancy study. The CDR3 DNA reads as TGTGCCAGCTCCCCTGGACAGGTATACGAGCAGTACTTC. This gives the protein CASSPGQVYEQYF.